Listed below are T cell receptor beta chains from one sample, sequenced in a study of control samples from healthy donors and cancer patients. TCRdb's table, derived via immunoSEQ multiplex PCR, lists solely in-frame clones and lacks some. The sample consists of about 67,000 clones, about 90% of them appearing once. The sample comprised PBMCs. All receptors derive from a woman aged 45-60 years with head and neck cancer. The CDR3 runs from the conserved cysteine through the conserved F or W. D genes are given only for firm matches. Not all rows give a size; the values are once, few, many and, for expanded clones, a class.

cdr3_length	d_call	v_call	clone_size	j_call	cdr3_aa	cdr3_nt
18	TRBD1	TRBV5-1	-	TRBJ1-1	CASSFDIRDRGGDTEAFF	TGCGCCAGCAGCTTTGATATACGGGACAGGGGAGGGGACACTGAAGCTTTCTTT
17	-	TRBV11-3	-	TRBJ2-6	CASSPHRGPSGANVLTF	TGTGCCAGCAGCCCCCACCGGGGGCCCTCTGGGGCCAACGTCCTGACTTTC
14	-	TRBV27	-	TRBJ1-1	CASSLLTPNTEAFF	TGTGCCAGCAGTCTCCTGACACCGAACACTGAAGCTTTCTTT
17	-	TRBV4-3	-	TRBJ2-7	CASSQRGQGFSPYEQYF	TGCGCCAGCAGCCAAAGAGGGCAGGGGTTTTCTCCCTACGAGCAGTACTTC
13	TRBD1	TRBV12-3/TRBV12-4	-	TRBJ1-1	CASSYRGGTEAFF	TGTGCCAGCAGTTACAGGGGGGGCACTGAAGCTTTCTTT
16	TRBD2	TRBV5-1	-	TRBJ2-7	CASSLGGGTHPYEQYF	TGCGCCAGCAGCTTGGGCGGGGGGACTCACCCCTACGAGCAGTACTTC
15	TRBD1	TRBV7-9	-	TRBJ2-2	CASSEGQENTGELFF	TGTGCCAGCAGCGAGGGACAGGAAAACACCGGGGAGCTGTTTTTT
12	-	TRBV6-5	-	TRBJ2-7	CASRWVRGEQYF	TGTGCCAGCAGGTGGGTTAGGGGTGAGCAGTACTTC
18	TRBD1	TRBV7-9	once	TRBJ2-6	CASSLAKGAISGANVLTF	TGTGCCAGCAGCTTAGCGAAGGGGGCAATCTCTGGGGCCAACGTCCTGACTTTC
15	-	TRBV27	-	TRBJ2-1	CASSSLGGGYNEQFF	TGTGCCAGCAGTTCCCTAGGGGGGGGCTACAATGAGCAGTTCTTC
14	-	TRBV10-3	-	TRBJ1-2	CAISESAVRDGYTF	TGTGCCATCAGTGAGTCGGCAGTTCGGGATGGCTACACCTTC
16	TRBD2	TRBV9	-	TRBJ2-1	CASSVGLAGGLNEQFF	TGTGCCAGCAGCGTTGGACTAGCGGGGGGGCTGAATGAGCAGTTCTTC
15	TRBD1	TRBV19	-	TRBJ1-5	CTSSAGTGHNQPQHF	TGTACCAGTAGTGCCGGGACAGGTCATAATCAGCCCCAGCATTTT
13	-	TRBV30	few	TRBJ2-7	CACRKGSVYEQYF	TGTGCCTGCCGTAAGGGTTCGGTCTACGAGCAGTACTTC
15	-	TRBV11-2	-	TRBJ1-4	CASSQDITRNEKLFF	TGTGCCAGCAGCCAGGACATAACCCGTAATGAAAAACTGTTTTTT
17	-	TRBV3-1/TRBV3-2	-	TRBJ2-3	CASSHSNGAVPTDTQYF	TGTGCCAGCAGCCACTCTAACGGGGCCGTACCCACAGATACGCAGTATTTT
18	TRBD1	TRBV5-1	-	TRBJ1-6	CASSLGTIQGFRHSPLHF	TGCGCCAGCAGCTTGGGCACCATACAGGGGTTCAGACATTCACCCCTCCACTTT
16	-	TRBV19	-	TRBJ1-6	CASSVVRGRNDSPLHF	TGTGCCAGTAGTGTTGTCCGGGGGCGTAATGATTCACCCCTCCACTTT
15	TRBD1	TRBV28	-	TRBJ1-3	CASGKTGGNGNTIYF	TGTGCCAGCGGAAAGACAGGGGGTAACGGAAACACCATATATTTT
11	-	TRBV20-1	-	TRBJ1-2	CSALGTGVGRF	TGCAGTGCCTTGGGGACCGGTGTGGGTCGCTTC
11	-	TRBV18	-	TRBJ2-7	CASSPKNEQYF	TGTGCCAGCTCCCCGAAGAACGAGCAGTACTTC
13	-	TRBV10-3	-	TRBJ2-2	CAISDRAAGELFF	TGTGCCATCAGTGATCGGGCGGCCGGGGAGCTGTTTTTT
14	-	TRBV28	-	TRBJ1-1	CASSPYRDRTEAFF	TGTGCCAGCAGTCCTTACAGGGATCGTACTGAAGCTTTCTTT
13	-	TRBV12-3/TRBV12-4	few	TRBJ2-4	CASRAGPRDIQYF	TGTGCCAGCAGAGCGGGCCCCCGGGACATTCAGTACTTC
14	-	TRBV20-1	once	TRBJ2-5	CSASKGDRPETQYF	TGCAGTGCTAGTAAAGGGGATCGGCCAGAGACCCAGTACTTC
16	-	TRBV4-2	-	TRBJ2-3	CASSPRTDLLTDTQYF	TGTGCCAGCAGCCCCAGGACAGATTTACTCACAGATACGCAGTATTTT
13	-	TRBV19	-	TRBJ2-7	CASSTRPTYEQYF	TGTGCCAGTAGTACCCGTCCGACCTACGAGCAGTACTTC
16	-	TRBV19	-	TRBJ1-3	CASSRTTGSSGNTIYF	TGTGCCAGTAGTCGGACCACAGGTTCCTCTGGAAACACCATATATTTT
14	-	TRBV27	few	TRBJ1-1	CASSPRPPNTEAFF	TGTGCCAGCAGCCCCCGACCGCCGAACACTGAAGCTTTCTTT
19	TRBD2	TRBV13	-	TRBJ2-1	CASSLGAAGGLSHYNEQFF	TGTGCCAGCAGCTTAGGTGCGGCGGGGGGGCTATCCCACTACAATGAGCAGTTCTTC
13	-	TRBV28	once	TRBJ1-2	CASSRAGEGGYTF	TGTGCCAGCAGTAGGGCAGGGGAGGGTGGCTACACCTTC
14	-	TRBV5-8	once	TRBJ2-1	CASATGRGAGEQFF	TGTGCCAGCGCTACAGGCAGGGGTGCCGGGGAGCAGTTCTTC
15	TRBD1	TRBV7-3	few	TRBJ2-2	CASSMTGADTGELFF	TGTGCCAGCAGCATGACAGGGGCGGACACCGGGGAGCTGTTTTTT
14	-	TRBV2	-	TRBJ1-1	CASSGVRGGTEAFF	TGTGCCAGCAGTGGTGTCAGGGGTGGCACTGAAGCTTTCTTT
14	-	TRBV9	-	TRBJ2-3	CASSVESGTDTQYF	TGTGCCAGCAGCGTAGAATCAGGGACAGATACGCAGTATTTT
13	TRBD2	TRBV2	-	TRBJ2-2	CASGGVPVGELFF	TGTGCCAGCGGGGGGGTCCCAGTTGGGGAGCTGTTTTTT
15	TRBD1	TRBV18	-	TRBJ1-2	CASSSGQGVWDGYTF	TGTGCCAGCTCATCGGGACAGGGTGTTTGGGATGGCTACACCTTC
14	-	TRBV18	-	TRBJ2-3	CASSPLGPGDTQYF	TGTGCCAGCTCACCCCTCGGCCCGGGGGATACGCAGTATTTT
14	-	TRBV4-3	-	TRBJ1-4	CASSQDARNEKLFF	TGCGCCAGCAGCCAAGATGCGAGGAATGAAAAACTGTTTTTT
15	-	TRBV10-3	-	TRBJ1-1	CAISEFRGRLSEAFF	TGTGCCATCAGTGAGTTCAGGGGCCGGTTGAGTGAAGCTTTCTTT
13	-	TRBV19	-	TRBJ1-5	CASSMWGNQPQHF	TGTGCCAGTAGTATGTGGGGGAATCAGCCCCAGCATTTT
14	-	TRBV30	-	TRBJ1-6	CAWSPKVHNSPLHF	TGTGCCTGGAGTCCGAAGGTCCATAATTCACCCCTCCACTTT
16	TRBD1	TRBV5-1	-	TRBJ2-7	CASSLVPTGGVYEQYF	TGCGCCAGCAGCTTGGTCCCCACAGGGGGCGTGTACGAGCAGTACTTC
14	TRBD1	TRBV5-1	once	TRBJ2-7	CASSPEGTVYEQYF	TGCGCCAGCAGCCCCGAGGGGACAGTTTACGAGCAGTACTTC
13	-	TRBV6-5	-	TRBJ1-1	CATQTRAYTEAFF	TGTGCCACCCAAACCCGGGCCTACACTGAAGCTTTCTTT
16	TRBD2	TRBV18	few	TRBJ2-7	CASSPSSGGKFYEQYF	TGTGCCAGCTCACCCTCCAGCGGGGGGAAGTTCTACGAGCAGTACTTC
16	-	TRBV9	-	TRBJ2-5	CASSAIERGRGETQYF	TGTGCCAGCAGCGCTATTGAGAGGGGGCGGGGAGAGACCCAGTACTTC
16	TRBD2	TRBV11-2	-	TRBJ2-5	CASSLRLAFSQETQYF	TGTGCCAGCAGCTTAAGACTAGCCTTCAGCCAAGAGACCCAGTACTTC
15	-	TRBV10-3	-	TRBJ1-5	CAISGGETSNQPQHF	TGTGCCATCAGTGGTGGAGAGACTAGCAATCAGCCCCAGCATTTT
16	TRBD1	TRBV10-1	-	TRBJ2-1	CASSEWARDSYNEQFF	TGCGCCAGCAGTGAGTGGGCCCGGGACAGCTACAATGAGCAGTTCTTC
13	TRBD1	TRBV9	-	TRBJ2-4	CASSVGQGDIQYF	TGTGCCAGCAGCGTAGGACAGGGTGACATTCAGTACTTC